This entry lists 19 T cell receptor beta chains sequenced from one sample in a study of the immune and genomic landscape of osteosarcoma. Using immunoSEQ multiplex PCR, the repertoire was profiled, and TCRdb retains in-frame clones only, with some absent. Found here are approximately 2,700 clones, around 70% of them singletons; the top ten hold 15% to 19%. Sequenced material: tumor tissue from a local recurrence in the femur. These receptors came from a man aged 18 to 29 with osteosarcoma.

The CDR3 loop is CASSLGGTGELFF. Written as DNA, the CDR3 is TGCGCCAGCAGCTTAGGAGGGACCGGGGAGCTGTTTTTT. V is TRBV5-1 and J is TRBJ2-2; TRBD2 might be the D (6 bases). Germline V gene sequence: CDR1 SGHRS, CDR2 YFSETQ. This CDR3 contains 13 residues. V lost 2 bases to trimming and J lost 5 bases, with 7 bases between them.

CDR3 region: CASSYEGPDEKLFF. CDR3 coding DNA: TGTGCCAGTAGTTACGAAGGGCCCGATGAAAAACTGTTTTTT. The chain joins TRBV19 to TRBJ1-4, with D unresolved. The V gene's germline CDR1 is LNHDA and CDR2 SQIVND (reference sequence). Trimming shortened V by 5 bases and J by 6 bases, and 13 bases separated the two germline ends. This CDR3 region has 14 residues.

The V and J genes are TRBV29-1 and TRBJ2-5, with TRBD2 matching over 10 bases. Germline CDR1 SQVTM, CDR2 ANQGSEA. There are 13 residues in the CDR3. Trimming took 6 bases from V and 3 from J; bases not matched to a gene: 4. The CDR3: CSVQTSGEETQYF. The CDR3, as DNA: TGCAGCGTCCAAACTAGCGGGGAAGAGACCCAGTACTTC.

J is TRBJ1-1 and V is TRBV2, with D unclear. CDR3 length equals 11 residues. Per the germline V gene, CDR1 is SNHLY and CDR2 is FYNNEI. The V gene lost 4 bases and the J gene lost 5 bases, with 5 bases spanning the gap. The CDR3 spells CASSGQTEAFF. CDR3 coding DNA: TGTGCCAGCAGTGGACAAACTGAAGCTTTCTTT.

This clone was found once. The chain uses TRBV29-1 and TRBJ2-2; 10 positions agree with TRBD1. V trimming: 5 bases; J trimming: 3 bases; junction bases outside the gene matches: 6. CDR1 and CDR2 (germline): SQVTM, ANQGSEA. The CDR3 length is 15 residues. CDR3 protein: CSVRGGQGHTGELFF. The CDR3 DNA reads TGCAGCGTTCGGGGGGGACAGGGGCACACCGGGGAGCTGTTTTTT.

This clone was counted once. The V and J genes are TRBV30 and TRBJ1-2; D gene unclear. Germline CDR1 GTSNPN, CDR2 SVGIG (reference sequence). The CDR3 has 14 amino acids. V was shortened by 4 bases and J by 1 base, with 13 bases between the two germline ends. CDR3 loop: CAWKNGKLNYGYTF. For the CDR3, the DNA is TGTGCCTGGAAAAACGGAAAACTTAACTATGGCTACACCTTC.

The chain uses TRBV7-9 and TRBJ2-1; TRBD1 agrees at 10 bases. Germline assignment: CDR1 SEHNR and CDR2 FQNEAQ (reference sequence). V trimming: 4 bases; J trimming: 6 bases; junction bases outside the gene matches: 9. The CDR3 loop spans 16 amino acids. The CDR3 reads CASSSPGTGAVNEQFF. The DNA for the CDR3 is TGTGCCAGCAGCTCCCCGGGGACAGGGGCGGTCAATGAGCAGTTCTTC.

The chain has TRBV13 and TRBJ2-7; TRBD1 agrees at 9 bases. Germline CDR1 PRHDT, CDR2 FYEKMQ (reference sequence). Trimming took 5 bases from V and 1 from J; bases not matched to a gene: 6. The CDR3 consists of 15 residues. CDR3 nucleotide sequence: TGTGCCAGCAGCACAGGGACAGGGAAGTCCTACGAGCAGTACTTC. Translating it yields CASSTGTGKSYEQYF.

CDR3 region: CASREREGLNYEQYF. CDR3 in DNA: TGTGCCAGCAGGGAGCGGGAGGGCCTTAATTACGAGCAGTACTTC. This chain joins TRBV2 and TRBJ2-7; 10 bases fit TRBD2. In germline, CDR1 is SNHLY, CDR2 FYNNEI. CDR3 length: 15 amino acids. After removal of 6 bases from V and 4 bases from J, the junction contained 9 bases not matched to a gene.

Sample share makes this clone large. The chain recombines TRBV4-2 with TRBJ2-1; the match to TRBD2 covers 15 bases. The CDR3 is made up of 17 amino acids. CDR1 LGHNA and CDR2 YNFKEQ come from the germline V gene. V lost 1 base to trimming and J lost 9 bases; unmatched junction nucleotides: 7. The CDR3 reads CASSQVRTSGGAGEQFF. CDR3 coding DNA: TGTGCCAGCAGCCAAGTCCGGACTAGCGGGGGGGCAGGTGAGCAGTTCTTC.

CDR3 protein: CASSPGRSDEQFF. The CDR3 region has the DNA TGTGCCAGCTCACCTGGACGGTCGGATGAGCAGTTCTTC. The genes are TRBV18 and TRBJ2-1; D unclear. Per the germline V gene, CDR1 is KGHSH and CDR2 is LQKENI. The germline V and J ends were trimmed by 3 bases and 8 bases, with 11 bases remaining between them. There are 13 residues in the CDR3.

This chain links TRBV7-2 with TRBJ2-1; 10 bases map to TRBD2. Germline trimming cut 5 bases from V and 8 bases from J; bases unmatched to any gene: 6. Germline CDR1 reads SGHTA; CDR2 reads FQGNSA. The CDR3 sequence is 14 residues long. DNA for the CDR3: TGTGCCAGCAGCGCGAGCGGGAGGGCCGATGAGCAGTTCTTC. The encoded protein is CASSASGRADEQFF.

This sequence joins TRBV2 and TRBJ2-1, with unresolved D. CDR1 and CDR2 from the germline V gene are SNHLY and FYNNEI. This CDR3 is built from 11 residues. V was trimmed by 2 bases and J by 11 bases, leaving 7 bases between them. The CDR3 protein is CASSEWEQQFF. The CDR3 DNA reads TGTGCCAGCAGTGAATGGGAACAGCAGTTCTTC.

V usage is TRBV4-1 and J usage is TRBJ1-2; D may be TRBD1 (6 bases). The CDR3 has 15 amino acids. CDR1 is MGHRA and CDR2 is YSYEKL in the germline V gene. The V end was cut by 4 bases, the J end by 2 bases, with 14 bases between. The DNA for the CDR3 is TGCGCCAGCAGCCTCGCTGGACAGCGGAACTATGGCTACACCTTC. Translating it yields CASSLAGQRNYGYTF.

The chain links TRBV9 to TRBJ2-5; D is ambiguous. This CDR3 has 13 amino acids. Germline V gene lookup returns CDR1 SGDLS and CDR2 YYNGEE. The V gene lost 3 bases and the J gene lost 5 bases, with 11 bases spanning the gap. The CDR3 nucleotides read TGTGCCAGCAGCGGTCCCAATGGGGAGACCCAGTACTTC. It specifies CASSGPNGETQYF.

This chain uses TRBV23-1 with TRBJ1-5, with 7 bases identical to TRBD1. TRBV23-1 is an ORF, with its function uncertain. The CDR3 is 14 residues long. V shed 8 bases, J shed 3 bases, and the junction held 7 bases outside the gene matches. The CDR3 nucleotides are TGCGCCAGCGGACTCGGACAGGACAATCAGCCCCAGCATTTT. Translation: CASGLGQDNQPQHF.

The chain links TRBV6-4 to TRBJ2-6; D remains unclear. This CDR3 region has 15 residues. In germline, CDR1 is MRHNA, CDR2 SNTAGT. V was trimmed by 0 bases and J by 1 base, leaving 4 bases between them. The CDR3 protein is CASSDSRSGANVLTF. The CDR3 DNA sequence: TGTGCCAGCAGTGACTCGCGGTCTGGGGCCAACGTCCTGACTTTC.

The CDR3 region has the DNA TGTGCCAGCAGTGCGGGTTCAGATACGCAGTATTTT. This codes for CASSAGSDTQYF. The chain uses TRBV6-4 and TRBJ2-3; D unresolved. The germline V gene encodes CDR1 MRHNA and CDR2 SNTAGT. V lost 4 bases and J 4 bases, leaving 6 bases between the germline ends. The CDR3 sequence is 12 residues long.

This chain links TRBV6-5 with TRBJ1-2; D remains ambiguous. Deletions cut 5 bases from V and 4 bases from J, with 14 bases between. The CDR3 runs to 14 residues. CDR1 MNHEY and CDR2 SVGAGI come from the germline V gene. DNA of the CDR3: TGTGCCAGCAGTGCCAACCCCGGGGTCTATGGCTACACCTTC. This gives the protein CASSANPGVYGYTF.